This TCR beta chain came from a study of response to subunit inactivated influenza vaccine. TCRdb re-called the RT-PCR reads with MiXCR, one entry per CDR3 protein. The sample lists some 550,000 distinct CDR3 sequences, under 30% occurring once. The junction had 5 bases not matched to a gene; V was cut back by 6 bases and J by 3 bases. Per germline, CDR1 LNHDA and CDR2 SQIVND (reference sequence). The CDR3 runs to 13 residues. The same specimen was also included in a second study, on T cells expressing NK-cell markers. That paper notes: In generating TCR beta cDNA, 5'RACE template switching with UMIs was used. It was sorted CD3+CD56+NKG2C+, CD3+CD56+NKG2C- and CD3+CD56-NKG2C+ T cells that supplied the TCR beta repertoires. Just one sequenced donor of eight was HCMV-seronegative, while seven were seropositive. The share of CD8+ T cells held by dominant NKG2C+ clonotypes was 1.0-7.0% in over 5 donors.

The clonotype was recovered from a man aged 50 or older who received an inactivated influenza vaccine. Sequences were derived from CD4+ T cells sorted from PBMCs, sampled less than 13 days after vaccination. The chain has TRBV19 and TRBJ2-7; TRBD2 matches 7 bases. As DNA, the CDR3 is TGTGCCAGTAGAAGGACTAGGGACTACGAGCAGTACTTC. This sequence encodes CASRRTRDYEQYF.